This note documents a single T cell receptor (beta chain) sequence. Its specificity is unknown. Repertoires were generated with immunoSEQ multiplex PCR, while TCRdb's copy carries only in-frame clones and drops some. The sample includes about 23,000 clones, roughly 90% of them seen just once. The data are from a study of graft-versus-host responses after intestinal transplantation. Study-wide context: Recipients obtained multivisceral, liver-intestinal, or isolated intestinal transplants. For approximately three years after anti-thymocyte globulin induction, all recipients took tacrolimus and steroids.

V shed 1 base, J shed 8 bases, and the junction held 8 bases outside the gene matches. CDR1 SEHNR and CDR2 FQNEAQ come from the germline V gene (reference sequence). This CDR3 is built from 15 residues. Points from the study as a whole: Subjects displaying graft-donor T cell macrochimerism possessed elevated graft-versus-host to host-versus-graft clonal ratios inside allografts. Analysis identified GvH clones in recipient marrow, with some appearing first in ileum or blood.

This chain joins TRBV7-9 and TRBJ2-1; TRBD2 matches 7 bases. The sequencing here drew on PBMCs, taken around 40 days after intestinal transplant. This receptor was taken from a human patient who received an intestinal transplant, so some T cells may come from the graft donor. Here the CDR3 reads CASSLVGDYLDEQFF. CDR3 nucleotide sequence: TGTGCCAGCAGCTTAGTAGGGGACTACTTGGATGAGCAGTTCTTC.